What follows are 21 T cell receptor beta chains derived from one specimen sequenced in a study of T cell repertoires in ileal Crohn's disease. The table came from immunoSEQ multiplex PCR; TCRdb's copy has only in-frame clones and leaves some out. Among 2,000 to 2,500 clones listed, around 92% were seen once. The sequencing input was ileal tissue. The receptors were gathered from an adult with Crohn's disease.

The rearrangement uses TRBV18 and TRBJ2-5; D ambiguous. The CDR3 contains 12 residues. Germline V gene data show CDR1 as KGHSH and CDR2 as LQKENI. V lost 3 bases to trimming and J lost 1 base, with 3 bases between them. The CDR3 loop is CASSPSQETQYF. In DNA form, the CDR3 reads TGTGCCAGCTCACCCTCCCAAGAGACCCAGTACTTC.

The CDR3 DNA is TGTGCCAGCAGGGCGGGACAGGCTGGAGGCTACACCTTC. Amino acid sequence: CASRAGQAGGYTF. J is TRBJ1-2 and V is TRBV27; 8 bases align to TRBD1. Germline-derived CDR1 and CDR2 are MNHEY and SMNVEV (reference sequence). This CDR3 has 13 amino acids. V shed 6 bases, J shed 8 bases, and the junction held 8 bases outside the gene matches.

CDR3 amino acids: CASSPRTGLRIDTQYF. In DNA, the CDR3 is TGTGCCAGCAGCCCTAGAACAGGACTAAGGATAGATACGCAGTATTTT. V gene TRBV14 combines with J gene TRBJ2-3, with TRBD2 as a possible D gene (6 bases). Trimming stripped 4 bases from V and 5 bases from J, with 19 bases between. In germline, CDR1 is SGHDN, CDR2 FVKESK. This CDR3 region has 16 residues.

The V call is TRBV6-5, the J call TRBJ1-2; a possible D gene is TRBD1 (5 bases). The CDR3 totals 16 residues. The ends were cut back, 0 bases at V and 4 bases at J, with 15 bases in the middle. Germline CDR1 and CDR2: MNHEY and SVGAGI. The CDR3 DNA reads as TGTGCCAGCAGTTACTCTGTGGCAGGGCTCGCCTATGGCTACACCTTC. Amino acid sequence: CASSYSVAGLAYGYTF.

CDR3 loop: CASSSSGTEQFF. In DNA form, the CDR3 reads TGTGCCAGCAGTTCCTCCGGGACAGAGCAGTTCTTC. The V call is TRBV5-6, the J call TRBJ2-1; weak D call: TRBD1 (6 bases). There are 12 residues in the CDR3. The germline V gene has CDR1 SGHDT and CDR2 YYEEEE. Trimming took off 5 bases at V and 10 bases at J, with 13 bases between the two ends.

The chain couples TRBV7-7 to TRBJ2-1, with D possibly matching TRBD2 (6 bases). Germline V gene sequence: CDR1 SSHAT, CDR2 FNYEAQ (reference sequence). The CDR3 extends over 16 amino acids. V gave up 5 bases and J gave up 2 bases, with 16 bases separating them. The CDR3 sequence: CASSPGRLVAYNEQFF. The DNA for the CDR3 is TGTGCCAGCAGCCCCGGAAGACTAGTGGCCTACAATGAGCAGTTCTTC.

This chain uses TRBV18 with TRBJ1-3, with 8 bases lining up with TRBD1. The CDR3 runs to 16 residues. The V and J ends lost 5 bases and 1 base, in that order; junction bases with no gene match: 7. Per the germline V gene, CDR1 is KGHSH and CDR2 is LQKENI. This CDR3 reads CASSSQWTGSGNTIYF. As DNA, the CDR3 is TGTGCCAGCTCATCGCAATGGACAGGGTCTGGAAACACCATATATTTT.

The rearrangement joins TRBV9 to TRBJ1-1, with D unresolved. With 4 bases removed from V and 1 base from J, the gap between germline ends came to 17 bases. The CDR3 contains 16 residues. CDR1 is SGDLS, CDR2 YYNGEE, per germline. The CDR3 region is CASSPTSFRGNTEAFF. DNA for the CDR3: TGTGCCAGCAGCCCTACCTCATTCCGTGGGAACACTGAAGCTTTCTTT. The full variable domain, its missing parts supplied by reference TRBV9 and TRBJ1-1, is DSGVTQTPKHLITATGQRVTLRCSPRSGDLSVYWYQQSLDQGLQFLIQYYNGEERAKGNILERFSAQQFPDLHSELNLSSLELGDSALYFCASSPTSFRGNTEAFFGQGTRLTVV.

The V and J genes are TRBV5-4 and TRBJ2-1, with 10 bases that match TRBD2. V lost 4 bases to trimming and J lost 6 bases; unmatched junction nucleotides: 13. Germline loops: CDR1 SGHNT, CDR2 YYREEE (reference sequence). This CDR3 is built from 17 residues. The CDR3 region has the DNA TGTGCCAGCAGCGGGGGACTAGCGAGGAGTTTGGCCAATGAGCAGTTCTTC. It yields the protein CASSGGLARSLANEQFF. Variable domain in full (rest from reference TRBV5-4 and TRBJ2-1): ETGVTQSPTHLIKTRGQQVTLRCSSQSGHNTVSWYQQALGQGPQFIFQYYREEENGRGNFPPRFSGLQFPNYSSELNVNALELDDSALYLCASSGGLARSLANEQFFGPGTRLTVL.

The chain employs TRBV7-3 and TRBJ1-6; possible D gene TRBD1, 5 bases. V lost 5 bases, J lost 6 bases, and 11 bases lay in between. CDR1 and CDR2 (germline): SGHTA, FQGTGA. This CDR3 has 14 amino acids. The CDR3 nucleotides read TGTGCCAGCAGCCTGGGGGGTGCTAATTCACCCCTCCACTTT. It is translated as CASSLGGANSPLHF.

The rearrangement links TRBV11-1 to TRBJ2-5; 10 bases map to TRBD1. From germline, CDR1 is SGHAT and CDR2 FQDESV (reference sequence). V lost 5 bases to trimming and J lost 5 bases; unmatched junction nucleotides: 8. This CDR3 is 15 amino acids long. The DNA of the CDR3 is TGTGCCAGCAGCCCCGGGACAGGGGATTGGGAGACCCAGTACTTC. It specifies CASSPGTGDWETQYF.

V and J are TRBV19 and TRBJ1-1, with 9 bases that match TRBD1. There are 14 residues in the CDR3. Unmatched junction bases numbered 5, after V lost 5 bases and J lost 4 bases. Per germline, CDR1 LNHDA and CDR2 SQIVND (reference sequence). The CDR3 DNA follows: TGTGCCAGTAGTGAACAGGGGGCGAGCACTGAAGCTTTCTTT. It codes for CASSEQGASTEAFF.

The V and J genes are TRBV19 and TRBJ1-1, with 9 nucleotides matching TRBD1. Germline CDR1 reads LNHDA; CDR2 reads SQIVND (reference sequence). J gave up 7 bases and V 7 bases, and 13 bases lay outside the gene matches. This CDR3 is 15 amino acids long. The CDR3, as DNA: TGTGCCAGTACGGAGGACAGGGGCCCCCTTGGTGAAGCTTTCTTT. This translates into CASTEDRGPLGEAFF.

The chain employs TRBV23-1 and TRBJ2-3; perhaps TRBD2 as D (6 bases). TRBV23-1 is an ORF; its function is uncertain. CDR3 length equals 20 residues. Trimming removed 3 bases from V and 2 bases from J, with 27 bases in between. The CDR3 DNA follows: TGCGCCAGCAGTCAGCCAAGGTCAACACCTCCGGAGGGGTTCACAGATACGCAGTATTTT. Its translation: CASSQPRSTPPEGFTDTQYF.

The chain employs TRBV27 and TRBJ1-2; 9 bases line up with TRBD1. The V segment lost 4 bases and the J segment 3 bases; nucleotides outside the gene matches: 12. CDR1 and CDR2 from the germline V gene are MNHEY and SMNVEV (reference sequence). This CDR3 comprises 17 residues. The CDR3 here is CASSSSGTGYAYYGYTF. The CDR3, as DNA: TGTGCCAGCAGTTCATCCGGGACAGGGTACGCTTACTATGGCTACACCTTC.

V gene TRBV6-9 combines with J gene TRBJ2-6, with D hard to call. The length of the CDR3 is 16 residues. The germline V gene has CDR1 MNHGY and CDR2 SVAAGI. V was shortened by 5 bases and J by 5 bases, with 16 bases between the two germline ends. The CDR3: CASSILRQSRANVLTF. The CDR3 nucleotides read TGTGCCAGCAGTATTTTACGACAAAGTCGGGCCAACGTCCTGACTTTC.

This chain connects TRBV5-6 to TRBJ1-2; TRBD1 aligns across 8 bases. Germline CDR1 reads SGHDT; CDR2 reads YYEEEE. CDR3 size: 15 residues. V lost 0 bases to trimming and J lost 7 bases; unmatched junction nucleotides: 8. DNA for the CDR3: TGTGCCAGCAGCTTGGTGGGCAGGGGGCTCAGTGGCTACACCTTC. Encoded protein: CASSLVGRGLSGYTF.

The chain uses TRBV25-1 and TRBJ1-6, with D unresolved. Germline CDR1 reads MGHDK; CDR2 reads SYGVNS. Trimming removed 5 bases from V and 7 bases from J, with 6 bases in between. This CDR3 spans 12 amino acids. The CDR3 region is CASSYLNSPLHF. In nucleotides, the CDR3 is TGTGCCAGCAGTTATCTAAATTCACCCCTCCACTTT.

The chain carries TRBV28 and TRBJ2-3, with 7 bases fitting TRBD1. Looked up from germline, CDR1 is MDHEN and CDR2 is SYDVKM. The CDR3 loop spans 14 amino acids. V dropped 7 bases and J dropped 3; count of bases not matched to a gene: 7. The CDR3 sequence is CASTGDRETDTQYF. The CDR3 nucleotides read TGTGCCAGCACAGGTGACAGGGAAACAGATACGCAGTATTTT. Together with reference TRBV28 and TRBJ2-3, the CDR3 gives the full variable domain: DVKVTQSSRYLVKRTGEKVFLECVQDMDHENMFWYRQDPGLGLRLIYFSYDVKMKEKGDIPEGYSVSREKKERFSLILESASTNQTSMYLCASTGDRETDTQYFGPGTRLTVL.

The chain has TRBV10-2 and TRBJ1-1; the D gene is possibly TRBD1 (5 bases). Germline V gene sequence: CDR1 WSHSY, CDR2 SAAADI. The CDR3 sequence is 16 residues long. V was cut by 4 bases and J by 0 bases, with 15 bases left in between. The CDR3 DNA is TGCGCCAGCAGTGTTCGGCCAGGGATTATGAACACTGAAGCTTTCTTT. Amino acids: CASSVRPGIMNTEAFF.

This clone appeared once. The CDR3 DNA follows: TGTGCCAGCAGCTTGAGGACAGGGGGCTTTAATGGCTACACCTTC. Translating gives CASSLRTGGFNGYTF. J is TRBJ1-2 and V is TRBV5-8; 11 nucleotides align to TRBD1. Germline V lookup: CDR1 SGHTS, CDR2 YDEGEE. The V gene end was trimmed by 1 base and the J gene end by 6 bases; junction bases not matched to a gene: 5. This CDR3 spans 15 amino acids.